Presented here are 12 T cell receptor beta chains from one specimen sequenced in a study of blood T cells in healthy people across ages. A J-beta primer mix and a sample-barcoded 5' primer were used in a second PCR of roughly 6 to 12 cycles. One entry per CDR3 protein, called by TCRdb with MiXCR from the 5' RACE reads. Of fewer than 1,200,000 distinct CDR3 sequences listed, approximately 25% are singletons. These data were also filed under a second study, of T cells of mothers and their children.

Sequencing input: blood. The receptors here all came from a girl aged 2-9 years in good health.

This clonotype was observed a few times. V usage is TRBV5-6 and J usage is TRBJ2-6; weak D call: TRBD1 (5 bases). V was pared by 2 bases and J by 2 bases, with 14 bases between. The germline CDR1 and CDR2 sequences are SGHDT and YYEEEE. CDR3 size: 17 residues. This CDR3 is CASSLPRVEAGANVLTF. In nucleotides, the CDR3 is TGTGCCAGCAGCTTACCCAGGGTGGAAGCTGGGGCCAACGTCCTGACTTTC.

This clonotype was seen a few times. The chain carries TRBV12-3 or TRBV12-4 and TRBJ1-1; D call uncertain. CDR3 length: 12 residues. The germline V and J ends were trimmed by 5 bases and 2 bases, with 6 bases remaining between them. The CDR3 DNA reads as TGTGCCAGCAGTCGCTTCAACACTGAAGCTTTCTTT. It codes for CASSRFNTEAFF.

This clonotype came up a few times. The chain combines TRBV28 with TRBJ2-1, with 11 positions matching TRBD2. From germline, CDR1 is MDHEN and CDR2 SYDVKM. CDR3 size: 17 residues. With V trimmed by 5 bases and J by 3 bases, 9 bases remained unmatched. The chain's CDR3 is CASSTPGLAANYNEQFF. The CDR3 coding sequence is TGTGCCAGCAGTACACCGGGACTAGCGGCCAACTACAATGAGCAGTTCTTC.

This clonotype was counted only a few times. The chain has TRBV11-3 and TRBJ2-7; no clear D. The assigned J gene may be wrong: the sequence end matches TRBJ2-1 better. The CDR3 is 12 amino acids. Per germline, CDR1 SGHNT and CDR2 YENEEA. As DNA, the CDR3 is TGTGCCAGCAGCGGGTGGGCCAATGAGCAGTTCTTC. It codes for CASSGWANEQFF.

The chain couples TRBV7-9 to TRBJ2-3, with 8 nucleotides matching TRBD2. The CDR3 extends over 15 amino acids. V lost 2 bases to trimming and J lost 7 bases; unmatched junction nucleotides: 8. Per germline, CDR1 SEHNR and CDR2 FQNEAQ (reference sequence). CDR3 residues: CASSLSGGAGNTQYF. The CDR3 region has the DNA TGTGCCAGCAGCTTATCCGGGGGGGCCGGGAATACGCAGTATTTT.

The chain is built from TRBV7-9 and TRBJ2-6, with 8 bases that match TRBD1. Looked up from germline, CDR1 is SEHNR and CDR2 is FQNEAQ (reference sequence). The CDR3 extends over 17 amino acids. V dropped 6 bases and J dropped 4; count of bases not matched to a gene: 11. CDR3 protein: CASRDRDKGSGANVLTF. CDR3 sequence (DNA): TGTGCCAGCAGGGACAGGGACAAGGGTTCCGGGGCCAACGTCCTGACTTTC.

The sample holds a few counts of this clonotype. An end of the junction differs from the germline gene, which may be a read error. The V and J genes are TRBV7-2 and TRBJ2-7, with D perhaps TRBD1 (6 bases). This CDR3 comprises 16 residues. Germline V gene lookup returns CDR1 SGHTA and CDR2 FQGNSA. CDR3 in DNA: TGTGCCAGCAGCCTAGCCCATGGACAGCAAACCCCTGGGCAGTACTTC. Its translation: CASSLAHGQQTPGQYF.

This chain joins TRBV3-1 and TRBJ2-1; D remains ambiguous. The DNA end is a closer match to TRBJ2-7, so the J assignment may be wrong. The CDR3 is 14 residues long. Looked up from germline, CDR1 is LGHDT and CDR2 is YNNKEL (reference sequence). The chain's CDR3 is CASSQQASSYEQYF. The CDR3 DNA sequence: TGTGCCAGCAGCCAACAGGCCAGCTCCTACGAGCAGTACTTC.

The rearrangement uses TRBV2 and TRBJ2-7; 7 bases fit TRBD2. V gave up 9 bases and J gave up 2 bases; unmatched junction bases: 10. This CDR3 region has 14 residues. Germline CDR1 reads SNHLY; CDR2 reads FYNNEI. The CDR3 is CASLGGRSTYEQYF. CDR3 bases: TGTGCCAGTTTAGGCGGGAGAAGTACCTACGAGCAGTACTTC.

There are many counts of this clonotype. The CDR3 here is CSAGTGTDTQYF. DNA for the CDR3: TGCAGCGCCGGGACAGGCACAGATACGCAGTATTTT. V is TRBV29-1 and J is TRBJ2-3; 7 bases are shared with TRBD1. CDR1 SQVTM and CDR2 ANQGSEA come from the germline V gene. The V gene end was trimmed by 7 bases and the J gene end by 1 base; junction bases not matched to a gene: 2. The CDR3 loop spans 12 amino acids.

This clonotype occurred a few times. V usage is TRBV11-2 and J usage is TRBJ1-4; D may be TRBD1 (6 bases). The CDR3 contains 15 residues. Trimming removed 1 base at V and 8 bases at J, with 14 bases between. Germline CDR1 and CDR2: SGHAT and FQNNGV. This CDR3 is CASSLAYGGGEKLFF. DNA for the CDR3: TGTGCCAGCAGCTTAGCCTACGGGGGCGGAGAAAAACTGTTTTTT.

This clonotype appeared a few times. The CDR3 ends on some other residue instead of the conserved phenylalanine or tryptophan, so this is likely a read error. The rearrangement links TRBV5-5 to TRBJ2-5; weak D call: TRBD1 (7 bases). V lost 4 bases to trimming and J lost 7 bases, with 23 bases between them. There are 16 residues in the CDR3. Germline CDR1 reads SGHKS; CDR2 reads YYEKEE (reference sequence). Written as DNA, the CDR3 is TGTGCCAGCAGCCAGGAGGAGGGGGCCTTCGGCGCGACCCAGTACCTC. It codes for CASSQEEGAFGATQYL.